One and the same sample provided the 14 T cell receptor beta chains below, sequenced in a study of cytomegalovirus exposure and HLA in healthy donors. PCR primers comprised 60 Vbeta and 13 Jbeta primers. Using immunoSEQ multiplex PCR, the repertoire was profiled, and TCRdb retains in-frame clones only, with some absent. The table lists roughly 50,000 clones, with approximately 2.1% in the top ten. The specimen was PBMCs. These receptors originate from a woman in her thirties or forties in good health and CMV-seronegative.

The CDR3 is CASRNGQGTSEAFF. The CDR3, as DNA: TGTGCCAGTCGAAACGGACAGGGAACCTCTGAAGCTTTCTTT. J is TRBJ1-1 and V is TRBV19, with 8 bases matching TRBD1. Looked up from germline, CDR1 is LNHDA and CDR2 is SQIVND (reference sequence). This CDR3 comprises 14 residues. V was clipped by 8 bases and J by 6 bases; unmatched bases: 11.

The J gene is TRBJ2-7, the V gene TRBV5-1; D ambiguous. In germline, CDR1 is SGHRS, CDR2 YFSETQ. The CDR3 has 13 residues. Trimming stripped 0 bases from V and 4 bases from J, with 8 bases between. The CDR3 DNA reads TGCGCCAGCAGCTTGGGGGCGAAATACGAGCAGTACTTC. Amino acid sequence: CASSLGAKYEQYF.

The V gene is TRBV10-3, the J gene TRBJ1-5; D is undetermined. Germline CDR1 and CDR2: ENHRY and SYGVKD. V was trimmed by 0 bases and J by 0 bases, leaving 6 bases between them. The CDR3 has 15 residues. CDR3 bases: TGTGCCATCAGTGAGTCAGAGATTAGCAATCAGCCCCAGCATTTT. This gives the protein CAISESEISNQPQHF.

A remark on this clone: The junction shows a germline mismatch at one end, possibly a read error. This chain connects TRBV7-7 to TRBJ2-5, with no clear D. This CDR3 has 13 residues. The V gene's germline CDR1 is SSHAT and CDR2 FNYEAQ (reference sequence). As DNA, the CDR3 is TGTGCTAGCAGTTTGAGGATGAAAGAGACCCAGTACTTC. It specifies CASSLRMKETQYF.

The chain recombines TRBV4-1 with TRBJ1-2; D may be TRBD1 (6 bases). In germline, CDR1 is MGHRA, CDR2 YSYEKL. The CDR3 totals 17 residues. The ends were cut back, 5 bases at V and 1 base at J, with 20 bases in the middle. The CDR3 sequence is CASSERRGRGYNYGYTF. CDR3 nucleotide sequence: TGCGCCAGCAGCGAAAGGAGAGGCAGGGGCTATAACTATGGCTACACCTTC.

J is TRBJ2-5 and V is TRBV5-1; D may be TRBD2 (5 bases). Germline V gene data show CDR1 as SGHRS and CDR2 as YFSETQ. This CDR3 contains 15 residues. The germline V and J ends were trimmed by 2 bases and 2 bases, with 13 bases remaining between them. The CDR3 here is CASSFMEAGQETQYF. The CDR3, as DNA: TGCGCCAGCAGCTTTATGGAGGCAGGTCAAGAGACCCAGTACTTC.

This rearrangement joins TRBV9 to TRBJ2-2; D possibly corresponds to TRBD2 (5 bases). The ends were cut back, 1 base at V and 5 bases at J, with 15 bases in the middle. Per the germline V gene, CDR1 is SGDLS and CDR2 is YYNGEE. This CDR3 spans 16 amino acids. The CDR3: CASSVSYGDRTGELFF. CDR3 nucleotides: TGTGCCAGCAGCGTAAGTTACGGGGATAGAACCGGGGAGCTGTTTTTT.

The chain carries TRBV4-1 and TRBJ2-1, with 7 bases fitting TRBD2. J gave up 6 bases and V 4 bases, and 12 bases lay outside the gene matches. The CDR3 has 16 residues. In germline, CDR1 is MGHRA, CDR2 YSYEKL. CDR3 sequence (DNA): TGCGCCAGCAGCCCCGAGGGGCGGGAGCCCCTCAATGAGCAGTTCTTC. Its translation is CASSPEGREPLNEQFF.

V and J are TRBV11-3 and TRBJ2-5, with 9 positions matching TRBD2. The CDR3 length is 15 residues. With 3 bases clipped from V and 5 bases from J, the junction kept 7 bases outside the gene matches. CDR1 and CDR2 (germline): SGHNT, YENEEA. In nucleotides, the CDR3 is TGTGCCAGCAGCTTCTCAGCGGGAGGTGGCGAGACCCAGTACTTC. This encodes CASSFSAGGGETQYF.

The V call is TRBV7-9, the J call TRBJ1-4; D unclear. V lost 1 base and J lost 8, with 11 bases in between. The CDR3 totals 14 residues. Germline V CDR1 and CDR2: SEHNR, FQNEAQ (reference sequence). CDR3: CASSLGQVVEKLFF. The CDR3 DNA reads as TGTGCCAGCAGCTTAGGGCAGGTTGTGGAAAAACTGTTTTTT.

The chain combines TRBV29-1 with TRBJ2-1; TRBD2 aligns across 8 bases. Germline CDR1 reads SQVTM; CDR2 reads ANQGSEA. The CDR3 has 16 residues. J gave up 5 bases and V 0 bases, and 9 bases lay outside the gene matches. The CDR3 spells CSVEDFGAGADNEQFF. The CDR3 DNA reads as TGCAGCGTTGAAGATTTCGGAGCGGGGGCCGACAATGAGCAGTTCTTC.

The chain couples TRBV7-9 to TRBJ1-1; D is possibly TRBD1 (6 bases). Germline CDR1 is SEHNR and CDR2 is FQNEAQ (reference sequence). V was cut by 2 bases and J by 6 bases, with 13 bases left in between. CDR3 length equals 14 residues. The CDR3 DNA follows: TGTGCCAGCAGCTTAATCGCAGCAGGGGCTGAAGCTTTCTTT. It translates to CASSLIAAGAEAFF.

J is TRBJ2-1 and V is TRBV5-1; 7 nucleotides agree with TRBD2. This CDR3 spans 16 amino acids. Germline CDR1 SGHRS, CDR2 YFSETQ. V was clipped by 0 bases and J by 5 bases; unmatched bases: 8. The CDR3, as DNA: TGCGCCAGCAGCTTGGCCTCCGGGACTAACGACAATGAGCAGTTCTTC. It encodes CASSLASGTNDNEQFF.

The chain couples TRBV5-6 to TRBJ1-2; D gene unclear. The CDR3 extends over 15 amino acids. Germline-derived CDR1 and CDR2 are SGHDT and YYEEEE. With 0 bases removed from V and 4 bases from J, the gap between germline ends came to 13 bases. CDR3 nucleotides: TGTGCCAGCAGCTTGGGTGGTGAGGGCTCCTATGGCTACACCTTC. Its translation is CASSLGGEGSYGYTF.